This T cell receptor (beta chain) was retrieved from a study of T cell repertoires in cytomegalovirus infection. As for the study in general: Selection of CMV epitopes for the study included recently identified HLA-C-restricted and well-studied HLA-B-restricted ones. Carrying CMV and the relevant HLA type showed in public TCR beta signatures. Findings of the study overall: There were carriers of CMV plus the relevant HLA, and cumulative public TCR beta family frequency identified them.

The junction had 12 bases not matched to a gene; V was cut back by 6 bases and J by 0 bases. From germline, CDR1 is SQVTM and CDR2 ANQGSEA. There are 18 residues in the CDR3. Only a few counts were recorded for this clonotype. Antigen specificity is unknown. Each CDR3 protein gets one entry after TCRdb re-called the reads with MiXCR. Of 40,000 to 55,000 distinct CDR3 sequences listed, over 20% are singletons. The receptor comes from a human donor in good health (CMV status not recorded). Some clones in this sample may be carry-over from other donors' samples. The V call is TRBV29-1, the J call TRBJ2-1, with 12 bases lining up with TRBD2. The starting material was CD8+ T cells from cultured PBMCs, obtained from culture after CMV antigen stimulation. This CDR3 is CSVEGLAGGGSSYNEQFF. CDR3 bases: TGCAGCGTGGAGGGACTAGCGGGCGGGGGAAGCTCCTACAATGAGCAGTTCTTC.